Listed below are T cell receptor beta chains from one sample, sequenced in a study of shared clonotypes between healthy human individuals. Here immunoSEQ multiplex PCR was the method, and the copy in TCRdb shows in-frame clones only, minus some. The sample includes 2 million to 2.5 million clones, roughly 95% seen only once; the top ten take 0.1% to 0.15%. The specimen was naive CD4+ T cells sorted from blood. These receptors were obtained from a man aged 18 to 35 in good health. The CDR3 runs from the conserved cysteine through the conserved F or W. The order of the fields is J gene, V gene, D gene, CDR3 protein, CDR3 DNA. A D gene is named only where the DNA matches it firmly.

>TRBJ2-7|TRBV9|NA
CASSVADAYEQYF
TGTGCCAGCAGCGTTGCGGACGCCTACGAGCAGTACTTC
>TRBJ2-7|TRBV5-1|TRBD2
CASSPTSGSSYEQYF
TGCGCCAGCAGCCCGACTAGCGGGAGTTCCTACGAGCAGTACTTC
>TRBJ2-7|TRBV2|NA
CASRDRNSYEQYF
TGTGCCAGCCGTGACAGGAACTCCTACGAGCAGTACTTC
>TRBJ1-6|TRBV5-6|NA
CASNAGPLLHF
TGTGCCAGCAACGCTGGGCCGCTCCTCCACTTT
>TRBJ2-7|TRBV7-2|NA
CASSTGGTGHEQYF
TGTGCCAGCAGCACGGGGGGCACGGGCCACGAGCAGTACTTC
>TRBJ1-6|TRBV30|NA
CAWSSQGTSPLHF
TGTGCCTGGAGTAGCCAGGGGACTTCACCCCTCCACTTT
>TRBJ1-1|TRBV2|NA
CASSPDSFGTEAFF
TGTGCCAGCAGCCCGGACAGTTTCGGCACTGAAGCTTTCTTT
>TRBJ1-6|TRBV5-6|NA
CASSPRKGGYSPLHF
TGTGCCAGCAGCCCTCGGAAGGGCGGTTATTCACCCCTCCACTTT
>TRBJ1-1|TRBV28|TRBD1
CASRRDRDRGRAFF
TGTGCCAGCAGACGGGATAGGGACAGGGGGCGGGCTTTCTTT
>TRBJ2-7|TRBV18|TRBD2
CASSPSLLAGVNEQYF
TGTGCCAGCTCACCCAGCTTACTAGCGGGAGTAAACGAGCAGTACTTC
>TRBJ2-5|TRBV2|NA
CASTRYQETQYF
TGTGCCAGCACCCGCTACCAAGAGACCCAGTACTTC
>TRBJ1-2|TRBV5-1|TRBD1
CASSLGQGLGYTF
TGCGCCAGCAGCCTGGGACAGGGGCTGGGCTACACCTTC
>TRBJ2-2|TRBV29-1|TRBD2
CSVRGTSGTGELFF
TGCAGCGTGAGGGGAACTAGCGGTACCGGGGAGCTGTTTTTT
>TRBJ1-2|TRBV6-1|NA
CASRAKGSLNYGYTF
TGTGCCAGCAGGGCTAAGGGCAGCCTGAACTATGGCTACACCTTC
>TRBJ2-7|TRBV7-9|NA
CASSLGGGEQYF
TGTGCCAGCAGCTTAGGGGGAGGCGAGCAGTACTTC